A selection of T cell receptor beta chains follows, all from one sample in a study of blood T cell repertoires in COVID-19. Profiled with immunoSEQ multiplex PCR; TCRdb holds only in-frame clones, not every one. Seen here are approximately 170,000 clones, roughly nine tenths observed once, and the top ten hold about a sixth. The sample consisted of peripheral blood. The receptors here all came from a man aged 60 to 75 with active or convalescent COVID-19. Each CDR3 is given with its conserved first and last residue. A D gene is named only where the DNA matches it firmly. Only some rows state a clone size, as once, few, many or a class for expanded clones.

size	V	D	J	CDR3	DNA
.	TRBV3-1/TRBV3-2	TRBD2	TRBJ2-7	CASSLSGAYEQYF	TGTGCCAGCAGCCTGAGCGGGGCCTACGAGCAGTACTTC
.	TRBV5-1	.	TRBJ2-5	CASSLEQIKETQYF	TGCGCCAGCAGCTTGGAACAGATTAAAGAGACCCAGTACTTC
once	TRBV21-1	.	TRBJ2-3	CASSTRRGGAGTDTQYF	TGTGCCAGCAGCACCCGTAGGGGGGGCGCGGGGACAGATACGCAGTATTTT
.	TRBV6-5	TRBD2	TRBJ2-5	CASTRRGGRETQYF	TGTGCCAGCACTAGGCGGGGGGGCCGAGAGACCCAGTACTTC
.	TRBV10-1	TRBD1	TRBJ2-7	CASSEGTGRAEQYF	TGCGCCAGCAGTGAGGGGACAGGACGTGCCGAGCAGTACTTC
once	TRBV27	.	TRBJ2-7	CASSYTSRPAYEQYF	TGTGCCAGCAGTTATACGTCGCGGCCGGCATACGAGCAGTACTTC
few	TRBV6-2/TRBV6-3	.	TRBJ2-7	CASSHRRGISYEQYF	TGTGCCAGCAGCCACAGACGGGGAATCTCCTACGAGCAGTACTTC
.	TRBV7-2	.	TRBJ1-1	CASSLARNTEAFF	TGTGCCAGCAGCTTAGCGCGCAACACTGAAGCTTTCTTT
few	TRBV30	TRBD1	TRBJ1-5	CAWSEQGALSNQPQHF	TGTGCCTGGAGTGAACAGGGGGCTCTTAGCAATCAGCCCCAGCATTTT
.	TRBV3-1/TRBV3-2	TRBD1	TRBJ2-7	CASSQDGTGGHEQYF	TGTGCCAGCAGCCAAGATGGGACAGGGGGTCACGAGCAGTACTTC
.	TRBV7-9	.	TRBJ1-4	CASSLNSGGQPNEKLFF	TGTGCCAGCAGCTTAAACTCTGGAGGGCAGCCTAATGAAAAACTGTTTTTT
.	TRBV18	TRBD1	TRBJ1-2	CASSPEDRASGYTF	TGTGCCAGCTCACCTGAAGACAGGGCCTCCGGCTACACCTTC
once	TRBV5-5	TRBD1	TRBJ1-4	CASSSRTGQNEKLFF	TGTGCCAGCAGCTCCCGGACAGGGCAAAATGAAAAACTGTTTTTT
.	TRBV18	TRBD2	TRBJ2-1	CASSPGLALSNEQFF	TGTGCCAGCTCCCCCGGACTAGCACTCTCCAATGAGCAGTTCTTC
.	TRBV5-1	.	TRBJ1-6	CASSPAANSPLHF	TGCGCCAGCAGCCCCGCGGCAAATTCACCCCTCCACTTT